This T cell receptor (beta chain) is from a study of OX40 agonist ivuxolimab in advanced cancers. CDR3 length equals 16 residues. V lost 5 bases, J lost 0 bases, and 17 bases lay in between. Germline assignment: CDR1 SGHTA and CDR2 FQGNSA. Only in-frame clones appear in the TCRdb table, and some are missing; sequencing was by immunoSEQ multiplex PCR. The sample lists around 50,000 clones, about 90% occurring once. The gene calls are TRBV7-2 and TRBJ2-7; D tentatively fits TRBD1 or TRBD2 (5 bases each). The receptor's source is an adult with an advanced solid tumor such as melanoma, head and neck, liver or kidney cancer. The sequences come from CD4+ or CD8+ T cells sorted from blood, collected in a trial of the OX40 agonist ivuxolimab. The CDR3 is CASSPIPGRGSYEQYF. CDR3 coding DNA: TGTGCCAGCAGCCCTATCCCGGGACGGGGCTCCTACGAGCAGTACTTC. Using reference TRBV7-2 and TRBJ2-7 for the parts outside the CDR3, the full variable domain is GAGVSQSPSNKVTEKGKDVELRCDPISGHTALYWYRQSLGQGLEFLIYFQGNSAPDKSGLPSDRFSAERTGGSVSTLTIQRTQQEDSAVYLCASSPIPGRGSYEQYFGPGTRLTVT.